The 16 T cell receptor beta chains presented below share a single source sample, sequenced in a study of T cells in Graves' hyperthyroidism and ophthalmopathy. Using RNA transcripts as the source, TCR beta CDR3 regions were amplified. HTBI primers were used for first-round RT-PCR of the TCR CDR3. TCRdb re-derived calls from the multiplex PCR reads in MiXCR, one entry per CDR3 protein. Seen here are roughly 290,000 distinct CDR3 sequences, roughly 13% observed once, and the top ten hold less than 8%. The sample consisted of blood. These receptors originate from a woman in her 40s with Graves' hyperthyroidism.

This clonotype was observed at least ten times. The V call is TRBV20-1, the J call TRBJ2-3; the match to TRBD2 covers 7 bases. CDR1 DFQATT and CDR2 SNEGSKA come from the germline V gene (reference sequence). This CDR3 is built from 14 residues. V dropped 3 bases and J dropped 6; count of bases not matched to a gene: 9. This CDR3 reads CSAREAGAGDTQYF. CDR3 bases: TGCAGTGCTAGGGAGGCGGGAGCGGGGGATACGCAGTATTTT.

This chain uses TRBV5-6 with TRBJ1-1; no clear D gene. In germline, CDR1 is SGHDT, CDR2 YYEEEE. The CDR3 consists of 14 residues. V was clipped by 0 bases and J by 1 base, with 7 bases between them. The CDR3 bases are TGTGCCAGCAGCTTGGAACACCGGAACACTGAAGCTTTCTTT. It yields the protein CASSLEHRNTEAFF.

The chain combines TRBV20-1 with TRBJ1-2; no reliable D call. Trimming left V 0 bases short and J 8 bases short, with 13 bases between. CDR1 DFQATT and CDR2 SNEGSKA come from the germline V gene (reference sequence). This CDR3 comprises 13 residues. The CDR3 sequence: CSARESGYEGYTF. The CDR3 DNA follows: TGCAGTGCTAGAGAAAGTGGATATGAGGGCTACACCTTC.

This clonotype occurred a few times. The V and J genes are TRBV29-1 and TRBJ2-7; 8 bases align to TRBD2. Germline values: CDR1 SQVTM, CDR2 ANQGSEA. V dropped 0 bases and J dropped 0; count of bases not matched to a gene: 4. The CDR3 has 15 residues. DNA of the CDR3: TGCAGCGTTGAAGATCCGGGAGGGAGCTCCTACGAGCAGTACTTC. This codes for CSVEDPGGSSYEQYF.

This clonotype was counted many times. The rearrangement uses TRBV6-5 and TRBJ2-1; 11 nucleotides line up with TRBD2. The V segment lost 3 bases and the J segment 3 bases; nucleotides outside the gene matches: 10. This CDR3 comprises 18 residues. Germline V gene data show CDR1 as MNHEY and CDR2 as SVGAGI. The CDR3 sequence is CASSYRLAGGGIYNEQFF. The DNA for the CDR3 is TGTGCCAGCAGTTATCGGCTAGCGGGGGGCGGGATCTACAATGAGCAGTTCTTC.

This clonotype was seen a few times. CDR3 DNA: TGTGCCAGTAGGAGGCCCAGCGGGAGCACAGATACGCAGTATTTT. Its translation: CASRRPSGSTDTQYF. The chain joins TRBV19 to TRBJ2-3; D is possibly TRBD2 (6 bases). CDR3 length: 15 residues. Germline CDR1 and CDR2: LNHDA and SQIVND (reference sequence). The V gene lost 6 bases and the J gene lost 0 bases, with 13 bases spanning the gap.

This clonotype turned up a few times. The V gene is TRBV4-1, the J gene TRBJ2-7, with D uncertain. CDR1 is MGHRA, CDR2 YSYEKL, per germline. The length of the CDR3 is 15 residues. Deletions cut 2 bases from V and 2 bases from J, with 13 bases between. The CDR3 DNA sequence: TGCGCCAGCAGCCAAAATTTTCCAGGACCCTACGAGCAGTACTTC. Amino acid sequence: CASSQNFPGPYEQYF.

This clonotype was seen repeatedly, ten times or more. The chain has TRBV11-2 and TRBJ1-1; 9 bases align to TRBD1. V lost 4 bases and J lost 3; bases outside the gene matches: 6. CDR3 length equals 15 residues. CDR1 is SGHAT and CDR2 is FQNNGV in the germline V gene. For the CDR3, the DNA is TGTGCCAGCAGCTCGAGAACAGGGGGCTACACTGAAGCTTTCTTT. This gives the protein CASSSRTGGYTEAFF.

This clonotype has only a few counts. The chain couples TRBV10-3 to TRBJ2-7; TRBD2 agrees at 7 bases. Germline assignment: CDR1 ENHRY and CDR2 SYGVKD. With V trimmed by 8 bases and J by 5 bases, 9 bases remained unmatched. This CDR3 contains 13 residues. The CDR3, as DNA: TGTGCCATCGCCAGGGAGGGGCCGGACGAGCAGTACTTC. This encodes CAIAREGPDEQYF.

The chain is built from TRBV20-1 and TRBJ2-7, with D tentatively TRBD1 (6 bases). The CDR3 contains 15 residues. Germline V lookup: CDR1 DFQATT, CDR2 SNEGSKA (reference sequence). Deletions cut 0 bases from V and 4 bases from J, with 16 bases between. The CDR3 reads CSARDPTGLLYEQYF. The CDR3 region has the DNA TGCAGTGCTAGAGACCCGACAGGACTCCTTTACGAGCAGTACTTC.

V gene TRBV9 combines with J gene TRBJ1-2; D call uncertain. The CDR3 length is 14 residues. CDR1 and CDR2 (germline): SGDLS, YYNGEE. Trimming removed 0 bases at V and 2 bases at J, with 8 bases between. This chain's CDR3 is CASSVGLWNYGYTF. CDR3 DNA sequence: TGTGCCAGCAGCGTAGGTTTGTGGAACTATGGCTACACCTTC.

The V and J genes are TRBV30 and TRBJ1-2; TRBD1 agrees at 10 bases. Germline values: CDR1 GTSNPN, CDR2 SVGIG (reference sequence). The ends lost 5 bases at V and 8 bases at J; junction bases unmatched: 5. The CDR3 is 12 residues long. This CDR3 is CAWGDRGNGYTF. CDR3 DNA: TGTGCCTGGGGGGACAGGGGAAACGGCTACACCTTC.

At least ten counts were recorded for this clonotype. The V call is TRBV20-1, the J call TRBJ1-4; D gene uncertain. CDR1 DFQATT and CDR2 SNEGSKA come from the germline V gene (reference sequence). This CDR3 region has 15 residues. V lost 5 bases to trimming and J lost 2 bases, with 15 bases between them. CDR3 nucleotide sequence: TGCAGTGCTCCCGACCCTAGAGGGACTAATGAAAAACTGTTTTTT. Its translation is CSAPDPRGTNEKLFF.

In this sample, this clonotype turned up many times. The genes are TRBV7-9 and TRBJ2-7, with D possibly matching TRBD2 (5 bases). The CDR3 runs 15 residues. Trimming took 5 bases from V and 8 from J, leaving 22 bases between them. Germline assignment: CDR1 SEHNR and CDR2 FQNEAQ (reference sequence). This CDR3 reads CASSRPGSNPIQQYF. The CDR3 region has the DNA TGTGCCAGCAGCCGACCGGGATCCAATCCGATCCAGCAGTACTTC.

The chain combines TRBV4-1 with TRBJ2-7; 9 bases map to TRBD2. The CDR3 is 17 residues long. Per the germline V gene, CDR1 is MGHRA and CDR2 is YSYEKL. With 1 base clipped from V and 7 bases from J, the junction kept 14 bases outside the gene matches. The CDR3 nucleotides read TGCGCCAGCAGCCAAGTCAGTCTGGCGGGAGGGCGTGGTGAGCAGTACTTC. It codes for CASSQVSLAGGRGEQYF.

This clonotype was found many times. CDR3 sequence reads: CSARETGGPGNEQFF. The CDR3 DNA reads TGCAGTGCTAGAGAAACGGGAGGGCCTGGGAATGAGCAGTTCTTC. The chain has TRBV20-1 and TRBJ2-1; 8 bases line up with TRBD2. Germline V gives CDR1 DFQATT, CDR2 SNEGSKA (reference sequence). The CDR3 covers 15 residues. V shed 0 bases, J shed 7 bases, and the junction held 8 bases outside the gene matches.